These T cell receptor beta chains were read from a single sample in a study of blood T cell repertoires in COVID-19. Sequenced by immunoSEQ multiplex PCR; TCRdb stores in-frame clones only, minus some. The sample consists of around 130,000 clones, about 87% of them appearing once. Material: peripheral blood. Receptors originate from a woman between 55 and 75 years old with acute or convalescent COVID-19. Each CDR3 is given with its conserved first and last residue. A D gene is named only where the DNA matches it firmly. Rows may omit the clone size; those that give it use once, few, many or a size class.

D gene,J gene,CDR3 length,V gene,clone size,CDR3 DNA,CDR3 protein
.,TRBJ1-2,17,TRBV3-1/TRBV3-2,.,TGTGCCAGCAGCCAAGATTTGGGAGGGCTGGGGGCCGATGGCTACACCTTC,CASSQDLGGLGADGYTF
TRBD2,TRBJ2-3,14,TRBV7-2,.,TGTGCCAGCAGCTCATCCGGGGGGGCAGATACGCAGTATTTT,CASSSSGGADTQYF
.,TRBJ1-1,12,TRBV12-5,.,TGTGCTAGTAAACAGGGTATCGCTGAAGCTTTCTTT,CASKQGIAEAFF
TRBD2,TRBJ2-3,16,TRBV11-1,.,TGTGCCAGCAGCTTAGCCGGGAGGGCCAGCGCAGATACGCAGTATTTT,CASSLAGRASADTQYF
.,TRBJ2-3,12,TRBV29-1,.,TGCAGCGTTGATACGGGCACAGATACGCAGTATTTT,CSVDTGTDTQYF
.,TRBJ1-4,14,TRBV27,.,TGTGCCAGCAGACCTACCGGGACTAATGAAAAACTGTTTTTT,CASRPTGTNEKLFF
TRBD2,TRBJ2-1,16,TRBV3-1/TRBV3-2,.,TGTGCCAGCAGCGACACTAGCGGGAGGGCTTACAATGAGCAGTTCTTC,CASSDTSGRAYNEQFF
TRBD2,TRBJ2-7,16,TRBV18,.,TGTGCCAGCTCGGTTCAACTAGCGGGGAGCTCCTACGAGCAGTACTTC,CASSVQLAGSSYEQYF
TRBD1,TRBJ2-1,16,TRBV7-9,once,TGTGCCAGCAGCGTCTCGCAGGGGGCGCGTTACAATGAGCAGTTCTTC,CASSVSQGARYNEQFF
.,TRBJ1-2,11,TRBV7-9,.,TGTGCCAGCAGCACAGGGTTCGGCTACACCTTC,CASSTGFGYTF